These 30 T cell receptor beta chains originate from one sample sequenced in a study of T-cell memory formation after mild COVID-19. TCRdb independently ran MiXCR on the 5' RACE reads; one entry per CDR3 protein. The repertoire includes roughly 100,000 distinct CDR3 sequences, 13% of them detected once, and roughly a quarter sits in the top ten. Sequencing input: PBMCs or a T cell subset sorted from them (not recorded which). These receptor sequences come from an adult woman who had mild COVID-19 (a few samples of this study predate the infection). Cell type and time point are not known.

V usage is TRBV5-5 and J usage is TRBJ2-1; TRBD1 agrees at 7 bases. CDR1 and CDR2 from the germline V gene are SGHKS and YYEKEE (reference sequence). The CDR3 has 12 amino acids. The V gene end was trimmed by 4 bases and the J gene end by 9 bases; junction bases not matched to a gene: 4. CDR3 amino acids: CASSPTGAEQFF. In DNA, the CDR3 is TGTGCCAGCAGCCCTACAGGGGCTGAGCAGTTCTTC.

This sequence joins TRBV11-2 and TRBJ2-7; possibly TRBD1 for D (6 bases). From germline, CDR1 is SGHAT and CDR2 FQNNGV. The CDR3 extends over 14 amino acids. V was cut by 7 bases and J by 5 bases, with 18 bases left in between. Here the CDR3 reads CASTPGDVSDEQYF. The CDR3 DNA reads TGTGCCAGCACCCCAGGGGACGTCAGCGACGAGCAGTACTTC. Complete variable domain (other parts from reference TRBV11-2 and TRBJ2-7): EAGVAQSPRYKIIEKRQSVAFWCNPISGHATLYWYQQILGQGPKLLIQFQNNGVVDDSQLPKDRFSAERLKGVDSTLKIQPAKLEDSAVYLCASTPGDVSDEQYFGPGTRLTVT.

This clonotype was seen a few times. This chain joins TRBV29-1 and TRBJ2-7; D uncertain. Germline CDR1 and CDR2: SQVTM and ANQGSEA. This CDR3 has 13 residues. V was shortened by 0 bases and J by 1 base, with 7 bases between the two germline ends. This CDR3 is CSVEDRGSYEQYF. Here the CDR3 DNA reads TGCAGCGTTGAAGATCGAGGATCCTACGAGCAGTACTTC.

This clonotype was picked up a small number of times. The CDR3 sequence: CASSFGAGNTEAFF. For the CDR3, the DNA is TGTGCCAGCAGCTTTGGGGCAGGGAACACTGAAGCTTTCTTT. The chain carries TRBV11-2 and TRBJ1-1, with D perhaps TRBD1 (5 bases). The V gene's germline CDR1 is SGHAT and CDR2 FQNNGV. V was shortened by 3 bases and J by 1 base, with 9 bases between the two germline ends. The CDR3 covers 14 residues.

V gene TRBV4-2 combines with J gene TRBJ2-7; 10 positions agree with TRBD2. Germline loops: CDR1 LGHNA, CDR2 YNFKEQ. The ends lost 1 base at V and 2 bases at J; junction bases unmatched: 5. This CDR3 is 16 amino acids long. CDR3: CASSQALAGATYEQYF. Here the CDR3 DNA reads TGTGCCAGCAGCCAAGCCCTAGCGGGAGCCACCTACGAGCAGTACTTC.

J is TRBJ2-1 and V is TRBV9; tentatively, D is TRBD1 (5 bases). V lost 5 bases, J lost 0 bases, and 12 bases lay in between. The CDR3 has 15 amino acids. CDR1 SGDLS and CDR2 YYNGEE come from the germline V gene. The CDR3 here is CASSPDSYSYNEQFF. In DNA, the CDR3 is TGTGCCAGCAGTCCCGACAGTTACTCCTACAATGAGCAGTTCTTC.

This clonotype was observed a handful of times. This chain uses TRBV7-9 with TRBJ2-2; 7 positions agree with TRBD1. Germline V gives CDR1 SEHNR, CDR2 FQNEAQ (reference sequence). There are 15 residues in the CDR3. V shed 5 bases and J 2 bases; nucleotides not matched to a gene: 5. The DNA for the CDR3 is TGTGCCAGCAGCAAGACAGGGATTAACACCGGGGAGCTGTTTTTT. Translation: CASSKTGINTGELFF.

The V and J genes are TRBV12-3 or TRBV12-4 and TRBJ1-5, with D tentatively TRBD1 (5 bases). V lost 7 bases to trimming and J lost 0 bases, with 16 bases between them. This CDR3 contains 16 residues. CDR3 coding DNA: TGTGCCAGCACTACGTCTGACAGTTATAGCAATCAGCCCCAGCATTTT. As protein: CASTTSDSYSNQPQHF.

The table lists this clonotype with a few counts. This rearrangement joins TRBV5-4 to TRBJ2-7, with 10 bases identical to TRBD1. Trimming removed 5 bases from V and 3 bases from J; junction bases left unmatched: 11. The CDR3 has 16 residues. Germline loops: CDR1 SGHNT, CDR2 YYREEE (reference sequence). CDR3 residues: CASSTDGQGVFYEQYF. The CDR3 bases are TGTGCCAGCAGTACGGACGGACAGGGGGTTTTCTACGAGCAGTACTTC.

This clonotype was detected many times. The chain recombines TRBV7-6 with TRBJ2-7; D is unresolved. Trimming left V 1 base short and J 0 bases short, with 7 bases between. Looked up from germline, CDR1 is SGHVS and CDR2 is FNYEAQ. There are 14 residues in the CDR3. The CDR3 sequence: CASSLGQDSYEQYF. CDR3 DNA sequence: TGTGCCAGCAGCTTAGGGCAGGACTCCTACGAGCAGTACTTC.

The gene calls are TRBV6-5 and TRBJ2-3, with 9 bases that match TRBD2. After removal of 2 bases from V and 0 bases from J, the junction contained 15 bases not matched to a gene. This CDR3 has 20 amino acids. Germline CDR1 is MNHEY and CDR2 is SVGAGI. The CDR3 is CASSYPSPSGTEPSTDTQYF. As DNA, the CDR3 is TGTGCCAGCAGTTACCCTTCCCCTAGCGGGACCGAACCAAGCACAGATACGCAGTATTTT.

This clonotype came up a few times. V is TRBV12-3 or TRBV12-4 and J is TRBJ1-2; 8 bases line up with TRBD1. The CDR3 spans 13 residues. The ends lost 6 bases at V and 6 bases at J; junction bases unmatched: 6. The CDR3 loop reads CASSPQGADGYTF. CDR3 bases: TGTGCCAGCAGCCCTCAGGGGGCCGATGGCTACACCTTC.

This chain joins TRBV7-9 and TRBJ2-7; the match to TRBD1 covers 9 bases. V was pared by 5 bases and J by 2 bases, with 7 bases of the junction left unmatched. Germline assignment: CDR1 SEHNR and CDR2 FQNEAQ (reference sequence). This CDR3 spans 15 amino acids. CDR3 residues: CASSMEGQGPYEQYF. The CDR3 DNA follows: TGTGCCAGCAGCATGGAAGGACAGGGGCCCTACGAGCAGTACTTC.

This clonotype was seen a handful of times. DNA of the CDR3: TGTGCCAGCAGCTTAGCGTTAGGTCCCCAGAACTACGAGCAGTACTTC. Its translation: CASSLALGPQNYEQYF. This chain links TRBV7-9 with TRBJ2-7; D is undetermined. The ends were cut back, 0 bases at V and 3 bases at J, with 15 bases in the middle. The CDR3 has 16 amino acids. CDR1 is SEHNR, CDR2 FQNEAQ, per germline (reference sequence).

This clonotype was seen a handful of times. The J gene is TRBJ2-1, the V gene TRBV2, with 10 bases identical to TRBD2. CDR3 length: 15 amino acids. Trimming took 6 bases from V and 5 from J; bases not matched to a gene: 7. Germline V gene sequence: CDR1 SNHLY, CDR2 FYNNEI. The CDR3 DNA reads TGTGCCAGCAGGGCCACTAGCGGGACGAACAATGAGCAGTTCTTC. Residues: CASRATSGTNNEQFF.

The rearrangement links TRBV15 to TRBJ2-3; tentatively, D is TRBD1 (6 bases). CDR3 length: 15 residues. Germline CDR1 and CDR2: LNHNV and YYDKDF (reference sequence). V was pared by 3 bases and J by 4 bases, with 14 bases between. CDR3 in DNA: TGTGCCACCAGCAGCGGACAGAGCCTCCCAGATACGCAGTATTTT. It specifies CATSSGQSLPDTQYF.

This sequence joins TRBV7-9 and TRBJ2-7; the match to TRBD1 covers 8 bases. Germline trimming cut 6 bases from V and 2 bases from J; bases unmatched to any gene: 6. Germline V gene data show CDR1 as SEHNR and CDR2 as FQNEAQ (reference sequence). The CDR3 loop spans 14 amino acids. CDR3 sequence: CASRPGTGAYEQYF. CDR3 DNA sequence: TGTGCCAGCAGGCCCGGGACAGGAGCCTACGAGCAGTACTTC.

Only a few counts were recorded for this clonotype. The chain uses TRBV12-3 or TRBV12-4 and TRBJ2-7; D unresolved. The V end lost 5 bases, the J end lost 9 bases, and 14 bases lay between the germline ends. The CDR3 has 12 amino acids. The chain's CDR3 is CASSGEVEWQYF. The CDR3 bases are TGTGCCAGCAGTGGGGAAGTCGAGTGGCAGTACTTC.

Concerning this clonotype itself: Compared with germline, one end of the junction differs, possibly owing to a read error. This chain connects TRBV7-7 to TRBJ2-1; 8 nucleotides match TRBD1. Germline V gene data show CDR1 as SSHAT and CDR2 as FNYEAQ (reference sequence). The CDR3 has 15 amino acids. CDR3 region: CASSLGRGPYNEQFF. The CDR3 nucleotides are TGTGCTAGCAGCTTAGGCAGGGGGCCATACAATGAGCAGTTCTTC.

The DNA of the CDR3 is TGCAGCGTCGACGGCTATAGCAATCAGCCCCAGCATTTT. Translating gives CSVDGYSNQPQHF. The gene calls are TRBV29-1 and TRBJ1-5, with D uncertain. The CDR3 covers 13 residues. The V gene lost 6 bases and the J gene lost 0 bases, with 9 bases spanning the gap. CDR1 and CDR2 (germline): SQVTM, ANQGSEA.

This clonotype was observed a few times. The chain joins TRBV30 to TRBJ2-7; D gene ambiguous. Trimming took 0 bases from V and 4 from J, leaving 7 bases between them. Germline CDR1 and CDR2: GTSNPN and SVGIG (reference sequence). This CDR3 comprises 12 residues. CDR3 DNA: TGTGCCTGGAGTGTACTCGGATACGAGCAGTACTTC. This codes for CAWSVLGYEQYF.

V usage is TRBV7-9 and J usage is TRBJ1-1; D possibly corresponds to TRBD1 (5 bases). Germline V gives CDR1 SEHNR, CDR2 FQNEAQ (reference sequence). The germline V and J ends were trimmed by 3 bases and 7 bases, with 9 bases remaining between them. The CDR3 loop spans 12 amino acids. CDR3 nucleotides: TGTGCCAGCAGCTTTACAGGAGTTGAAGCTTTCTTT. Protein: CASSFTGVEAFF. Combining the CDR3 with reference TRBV7-9 and TRBJ1-1 gives the whole variable domain DTGVSQNPRHKITKRGQNVTFRCDPISEHNRLYWYRQTLGQGPEFLTYFQNEAQLEKSRLLSDRFSAERPKGSFSTLEIQRTEQGDSAMYLCASSFTGVEAFFGQGTRLTVV.

This clonotype was detected a few times. The V call is TRBV6-5, the J call TRBJ1-2; 7 bases align to TRBD1. CDR1 is MNHEY and CDR2 is SVGAGI in the germline V gene. With V trimmed by 2 bases and J by 0 bases, 3 bases remained unmatched. This CDR3 is 15 amino acids long. The DNA of the CDR3 is TGTGCCAGCAGTTACCGGGACAGCCCTAACTATGGCTACACCTTC. Translated, it gives CASSYRDSPNYGYTF.

DNA for the CDR3: TGTGCCACCAGTGATTGGGACAGAGAGACCCAGTACTTC. Encoded protein: CATSDWDRETQYF. The chain is built from TRBV24-1 and TRBJ2-5; 7 positions agree with TRBD1. Germline V CDR1 and CDR2: KGHDR, SFDVKD. The CDR3 runs 13 residues. V dropped 2 bases and J dropped 4; count of bases not matched to a gene: 0.

There are a few counts of this clonotype. This sequence joins TRBV30 and TRBJ2-1; no definite D call. Germline CDR1 is GTSNPN and CDR2 is SVGIG (reference sequence). The CDR3 runs 12 residues. Trimming pared 4 bases from V and 6 bases from J, leaving 10 bases between. The CDR3 loop reads CAWMHDVNEQFF. The CDR3 nucleotides are TGTGCCTGGATGCACGACGTCAATGAGCAGTTCTTC.

This rearrangement joins TRBV3-1 to TRBJ2-1; 7 bases line up with TRBD2. The CDR3 length is 14 residues. The germline V gene has CDR1 LGHDT and CDR2 YNNKEL (reference sequence). With V trimmed by 5 bases and J by 7 bases, 8 bases remained unmatched. The CDR3 DNA follows: TGTGCCAGCAGCTTACCGCTCGGGGGGAATGAGCAGTTCTTC. Amino acids: CASSLPLGGNEQFF.

This clonotype was observed a handful of times. The chain is built from TRBV6-5 and TRBJ2-3; no firm D call. Germline lookup yields CDR1 MNHEY and CDR2 SVGAGI. This CDR3 spans 15 amino acids. V lost 5 bases to trimming and J lost 0 bases, with 12 bases between them. CDR3 region: CASSLLDSSTDTQYF. The CDR3 DNA is TGTGCCAGCAGTCTTCTAGATTCTAGCACAGATACGCAGTATTTT.

This clonotype was counted between two and nine times. The J gene is TRBJ1-4, the V gene TRBV6-1, with 9 bases identical to TRBD1. Germline V gene data show CDR1 as MNHNS and CDR2 as SASEGT. V was clipped by 3 bases and J by 8 bases; unmatched bases: 4. The CDR3 consists of 14 residues. CDR3 amino acids: CASSDRDREEKLFF. The DNA of the CDR3 is TGTGCCAGCAGTGACCGGGACAGGGAGGAAAAACTGTTTTTT.

This chain uses TRBV4-1 with TRBJ2-3; TRBD2 agrees at 8 bases. Germline V gives CDR1 MGHRA, CDR2 YSYEKL. The V and J ends lost 4 bases and 2 bases, in that order; junction bases with no gene match: 8. CDR3 length: 16 residues. The CDR3, as DNA: TGCGCCAGCAGCCTCCTCAGCGGGGGCACCACAGATACGCAGTATTTT. Translated: CASSLLSGGTTDTQYF.

This clonotype was seen only a few times. CDR3: CASSQTQGYTEAFF. CDR3 DNA sequence: TGTGCCAGCAGTCAAACCCAGGGGTACACTGAAGCTTTCTTT. The V gene is TRBV2, the J gene TRBJ1-1; the D gene is possibly TRBD1 (6 bases). Trimming removed 5 bases from V and 3 bases from J, with 13 bases in between. Germline V CDR1 and CDR2: SNHLY, FYNNEI. The CDR3 spans 14 residues.